A selection of T cell receptor beta chains follows, all from one sample in a study of T cell responses to AZD1222 COVID-19 vaccine. Data came from immunoSEQ multiplex PCR; TCRdb stores just in-frame clones and leaves some out. This sample has 40,000 to 45,000 clones, with nearly 85% found just once. Sample: peripheral blood, taken on day 0 of AZD1222 vaccination. The origin of the receptors is an adult in good health. Each CDR3 is given with its conserved first and last residue. The D gene is left open where the match is weak. Size is stated for part of the rows, as once, few or many counts, or as a class when the clone is expanded.

v_call	d_call	j_call	clone_size	cdr3_nt	cdr3_aa
TRBV29-1	-	TRBJ2-7	-	TGCAGCGTTTGGGGGGACGAGCAGTACTTC	CSVWGDEQYF
TRBV4-3	-	TRBJ1-2	-	TGCGCCAGCAGCCAGGCCGAGGGGGGTGCTAACTATGGCTACACCTTC	CASSQAEGGANYGYTF
TRBV5-1	-	TRBJ2-1	-	TGCGCCAGCACCCAGGGACACCGCTTGGACAATGAGCAGTTCTTC	CASTQGHRLDNEQFF
TRBV9	TRBD2	TRBJ2-3	-	TGTGCCAGCAGACCCCTGAGTGGGGGGGACACAGATACGCAGTATTTT	CASRPLSGGDTDTQYF
TRBV6-2/TRBV6-3	TRBD2	TRBJ2-2	-	TGTGCCAGCAGTGATGGGACTAGTAACACCGGGGAGCTGTTTTTT	CASSDGTSNTGELFF
TRBV19	-	TRBJ1-1	few	TGTGCCAGTAGTATAACCGTCCGATTTGGCAGACAGAACACTGAAGCTTTCTTT	CASSITVRFGRQNTEAFF
TRBV24-1	-	TRBJ1-1	-	TGTGCCACCAGGGAAGGACTGAACACTGAAGCTTTCTTT	CATREGLNTEAFF
TRBV12-3/TRBV12-4	TRBD1	TRBJ1-1	-	TGTGCCAGCAGTGGACAGGGTGGCACTGAAGCTTTCTTT	CASSGQGGTEAFF
TRBV5-6	-	TRBJ1-2	-	TGTGCCAGCAGCTTGGCGAGCTATGGCTACACCTTC	CASSLASYGYTF
TRBV5-4	-	TRBJ2-5	-	TGTGCCAGCAGCTTGGCGGGGAGGTCGGAGACCCAGTACTTC	CASSLAGRSETQYF
TRBV28	-	TRBJ1-5	once	TGTGCCAGCACCCTCGGCCCGGCGAATCAGCCCCAGCATTTT	CASTLGPANQPQHF
TRBV19	-	TRBJ2-1	-	TGTGCCAGTAGTCCACAAAGGGGGTATGTCGAAATGCGGGACAATGAGCAGTTCTTC	CASSPQRGYVEMRDNEQFF
TRBV7-9	TRBD1	TRBJ1-2	-	TGTGCCAGCAGCCCTAGGACAGGGCAAAACTATGGCTACACCTTC	CASSPRTGQNYGYTF
TRBV16	-	TRBJ1-1	many	TGTGCCAGCAGCCCCAACGCCCGGGCTGAAGCTTTCTTT	CASSPNARAEAFF
TRBV7-3	-	TRBJ2-2	-	TGTGCCAGCAGCTTGATGGGCAGGGGGGTTACCGGGGAGCTGTTTTTT	CASSLMGRGVTGELFF
TRBV7-3	-	TRBJ1-4	-	TGTGCCAGCAGCCTAACAGGTGCAACTAATGAAAAACTGTTTTTT	CASSLTGATNEKLFF
TRBV12-1	-	TRBJ2-1	-	TGTGCCAGCCGCACCGTTTCCCGAGGTCCCGGGACGGAGGGTACGGATGAGCAGTTCTTC	CASRTVSRGPGTEGTDEQFF
TRBV10-3	TRBD2	TRBJ2-5	-	TGTGCCATCAGTCCTAGCGGGGTGTACCAAGAGACCCAGTACTTC	CAISPSGVYQETQYF
TRBV5-1	-	TRBJ1-5	-	TGCGCCAGCAGCACGGGGGGGAACGGTCAGCCCCAGCATTTT	CASSTGGNGQPQHF
TRBV2	-	TRBJ1-2	-	TGTGCCAGCAGTGGGAGCGTCTCTTACTATGGCTACACCTTC	CASSGSVSYYGYTF
TRBV27	TRBD1	TRBJ2-7	-	TGTGCCAGCAGTTCAGCACCGGGACAGGGATCCTACGAGCAGTACTTC	CASSSAPGQGSYEQYF
TRBV7-8	-	TRBJ2-2	-	TGTGCCAGCAGCTTAGGGGTTACTAGCCTGTCCACCGGGGAGCTGTTTTTT	CASSLGVTSLSTGELFF
TRBV7-6	-	TRBJ2-6	once	TGTGCCAGCAGCTTAGGAGCCAACGTCCTGACTTTC	CASSLGANVLTF
TRBV6-6	TRBD1	TRBJ1-2	-	TGTGCCAGCAGTGGGGGGACAGGGGTTTTCTATGGCTACACCTTC	CASSGGTGVFYGYTF
TRBV4-1	-	TRBJ2-3	-	TGCGCCAGCAGCCAAAGGTCCGATAGCATGGGCACAGATACGCAGTATTTT	CASSQRSDSMGTDTQYF
TRBV19	-	TRBJ1-5	-	TGTGCCAGTAGTATTTCGGGCAGGGCGTCAGGGGAGCCCCAGCATTTT	CASSISGRASGEPQHF